The clone carrying this TCR beta chain was seen a few times. V trimming: 2 bases; J trimming: 3 bases; junction bases outside the gene matches: 12. Germline V gene data show CDR1 as MNHEY and CDR2 as SVGEGT. The CDR3 spans 17 residues. The data are from a study of response to subunit inactivated influenza vaccine. TCRdb re-analysed the RT-PCR reads in MiXCR, keeping a single row per CDR3 protein. The sample records about 650,000 distinct CDR3 sequences, approximately 14% being singletons. The chain combines TRBV6-2 or TRBV6-3 with TRBJ2-7; 8 bases agree with TRBD1. This TCR was sampled from a man aged 45-65 years who received an inactivated influenza vaccine. The specimen comprised PBMCs from blood, sampled 11 to 12 days after vaccination. The CDR3 DNA is TGTGCCAGCAGTTACGGGACAGGTTCGGTCGGCTACTACGAGCAGTACTTC. It yields the protein CASSYGTGSVGYYEQYF.